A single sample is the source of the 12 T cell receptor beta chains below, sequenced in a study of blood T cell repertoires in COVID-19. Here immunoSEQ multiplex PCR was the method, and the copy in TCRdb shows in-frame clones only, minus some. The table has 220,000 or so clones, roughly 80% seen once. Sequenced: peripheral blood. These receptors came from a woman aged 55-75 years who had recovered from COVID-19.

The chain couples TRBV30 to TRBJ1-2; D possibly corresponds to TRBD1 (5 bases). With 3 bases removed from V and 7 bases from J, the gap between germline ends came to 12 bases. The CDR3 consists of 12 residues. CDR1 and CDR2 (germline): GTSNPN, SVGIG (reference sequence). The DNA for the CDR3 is TGTGCCTGGAGGAGGGGAGGGGCTGGCTACACCTTC. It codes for CAWRRGGAGYTF.

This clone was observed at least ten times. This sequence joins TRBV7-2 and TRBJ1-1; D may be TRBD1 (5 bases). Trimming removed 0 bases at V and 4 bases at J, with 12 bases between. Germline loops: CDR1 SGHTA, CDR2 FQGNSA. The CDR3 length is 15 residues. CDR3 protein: CASSLASGVGTEAFF. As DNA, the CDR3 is TGTGCCAGCAGCTTAGCGTCGGGGGTGGGCACTGAAGCTTTCTTT.

The CDR3: CASSQDRAGGLHYEQYF. In nucleotides, the CDR3 is TGTGCCAGCAGCCAAGACAGAGCGGGGGGGCTACACTACGAGCAGTACTTC. The chain couples TRBV4-2 to TRBJ2-7, with 10 bases identical to TRBD2. The CDR3 is made up of 17 amino acids. The J segment lost 3 bases and the V segment lost 0 bases, leaving 8 bases of the junction unmatched. Germline lookup yields CDR1 LGHNA and CDR2 YNFKEQ.

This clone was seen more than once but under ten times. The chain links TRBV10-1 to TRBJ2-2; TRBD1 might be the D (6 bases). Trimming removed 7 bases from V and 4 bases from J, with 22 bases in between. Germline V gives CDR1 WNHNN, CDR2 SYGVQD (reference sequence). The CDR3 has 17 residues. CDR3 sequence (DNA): TGCGCCAGCACGATAGATTCAGGGGAAAGAAGCACCGGGGAGCTGTTTTTT. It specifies CASTIDSGERSTGELFF.

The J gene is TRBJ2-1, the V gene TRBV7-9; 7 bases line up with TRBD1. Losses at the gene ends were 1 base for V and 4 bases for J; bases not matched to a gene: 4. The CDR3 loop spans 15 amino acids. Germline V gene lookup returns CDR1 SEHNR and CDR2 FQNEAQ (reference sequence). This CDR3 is CASSLGTGDYNEQFF. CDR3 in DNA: TGTGCCAGCAGCTTAGGGACAGGTGATTACAATGAGCAGTTCTTC. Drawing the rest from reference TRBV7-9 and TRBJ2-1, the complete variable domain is DTGVSQNPRHKITKRGQNVTFRCDPISEHNRLYWYRQTLGQGPEFLTYFQNEAQLEKSRLLSDRFSAERPKGSFSTLEIQRTEQGDSAMYLCASSLGTGDYNEQFFGPGTRLTVL.

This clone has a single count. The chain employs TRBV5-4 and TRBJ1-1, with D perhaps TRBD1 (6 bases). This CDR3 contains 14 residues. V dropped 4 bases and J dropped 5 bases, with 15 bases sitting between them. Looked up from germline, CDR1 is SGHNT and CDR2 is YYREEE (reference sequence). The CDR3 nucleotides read TGTGCCAGCAGCCGGGCGGGGGCTGGGACTGAAGCTTTCTTT. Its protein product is CASSRAGAGTEAFF.

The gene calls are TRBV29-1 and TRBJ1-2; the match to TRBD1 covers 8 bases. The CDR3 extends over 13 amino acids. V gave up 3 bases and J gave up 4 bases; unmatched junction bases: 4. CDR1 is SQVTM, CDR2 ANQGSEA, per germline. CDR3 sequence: CSVEAGGIYGYTF. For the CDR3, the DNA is TGCAGCGTTGAGGCAGGGGGCATCTATGGCTACACCTTC. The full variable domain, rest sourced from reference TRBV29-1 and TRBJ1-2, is SAVISQKPSRDICQRGTSLTIQCQVDSQVTMMFWYRQQPGQSLTLIATANQGSEATYESGFVIDKFPISRPNLTFSTLTVSNMSPEDSSIYLCSVEAGGIYGYTFGSGTRLTVV.

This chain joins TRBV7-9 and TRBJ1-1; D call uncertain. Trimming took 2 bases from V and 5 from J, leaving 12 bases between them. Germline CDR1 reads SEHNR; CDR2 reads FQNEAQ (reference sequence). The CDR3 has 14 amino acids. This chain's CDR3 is CASSLFLVRTEAFF. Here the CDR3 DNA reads TGTGCCAGCAGCTTATTTCTAGTGCGGACTGAAGCTTTCTTT.

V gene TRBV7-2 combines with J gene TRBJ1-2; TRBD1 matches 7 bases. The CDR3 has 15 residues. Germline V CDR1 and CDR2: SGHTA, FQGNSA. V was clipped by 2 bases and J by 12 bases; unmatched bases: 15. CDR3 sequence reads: CASSLSQGPLYRHTF. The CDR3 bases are TGTGCCAGCAGCTTATCACAGGGGCCTTTGTACCGACACACCTTC.

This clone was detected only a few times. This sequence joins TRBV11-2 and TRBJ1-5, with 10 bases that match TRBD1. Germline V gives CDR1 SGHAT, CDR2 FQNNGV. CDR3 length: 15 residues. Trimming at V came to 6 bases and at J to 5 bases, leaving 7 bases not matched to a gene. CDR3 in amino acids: CASSRTGGRDQPQHF. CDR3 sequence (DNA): TGTGCCAGCAGTCGGACAGGGGGTAGGGATCAGCCCCAGCATTTT.

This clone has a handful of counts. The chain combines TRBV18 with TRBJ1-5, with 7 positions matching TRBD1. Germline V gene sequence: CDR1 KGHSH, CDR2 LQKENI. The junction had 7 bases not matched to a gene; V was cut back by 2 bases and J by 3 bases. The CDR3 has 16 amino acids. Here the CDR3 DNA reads TGTGCCAGCTCACCATACGCAGGGGGAGACAATCAGCCCCAGCATTTT. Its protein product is CASSPYAGGDNQPQHF.

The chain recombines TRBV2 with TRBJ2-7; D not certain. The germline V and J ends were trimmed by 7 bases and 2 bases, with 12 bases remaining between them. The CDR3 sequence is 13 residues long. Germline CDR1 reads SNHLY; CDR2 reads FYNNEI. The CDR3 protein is CASNAPPAYEQYF. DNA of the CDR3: TGTGCCAGCAACGCCCCACCGGCCTACGAGCAGTACTTC.